One sample yielded the 20 T cell receptor beta chains listed below, sequenced in a study of blood T cell repertoires in COVID-19 (dated by TCRdb to the early 2020s). The library relied on the immunoSEQ multiplex PCR assay. What TCRdb holds here is the immuneACCESS table cut down to in-frame rearrangements. Part of the clones is not present; checked against another copy, under half of the missing clones reflect an unresolved V gene, and the others are unexplained. Within this sample are approximately 210,000 clones, with just under 85% of them counted one time only. The ten largest account for roughly 7.6% of the sample. Sequencing was performed on peripheral blood. These receptors originate from a woman aged 45-60 years with active or convalescent COVID-19.

This rearrangement joins TRBV5-6 to TRBJ1-2; D remains unclear. Germline assignment: CDR1 SGHDT and CDR2 YYEEEE. This CDR3 has 13 amino acids. The V end was cut by 0 bases, the J end by 7 bases, with 10 bases between. The CDR3 DNA reads as TGTGCCAGCAGCTTGGCCCCGAGTGGTGGCTACACCTTC. Translating it yields CASSLAPSGGYTF.

This clone occurred a few times. The chain uses TRBV27 and TRBJ1-2; D ambiguous. Trimming cost V 0 bases and J 4 bases, with 9 bases left between them. Germline loops: CDR1 MNHEY, CDR2 SMNVEV (reference sequence). This CDR3 has 14 residues. The chain's CDR3 is CASSLSNGGYGYTF. CDR3 in DNA: TGTGCCAGCAGTTTATCGAACGGAGGCTATGGCTACACCTTC.

This chain joins TRBV7-2 and TRBJ1-2; no clear D. The CDR3 consists of 13 residues. Germline V gene lookup returns CDR1 SGHTA and CDR2 FQGNSA. V shed 1 base and J shed 4 bases, with 7 bases lying between them. CDR3 sequence reads: CASSLESGYGYTF. The CDR3 nucleotides are TGTGCCAGCAGCTTAGAGTCGGGCTATGGCTACACCTTC. Variable domain in full (rest from reference TRBV7-2 and TRBJ1-2): GAGVSQSPSNKVTEKGKDVELRCDPISGHTALYWYRQSLGQGLEFLIYFQGNSAPDKSGLPSDRFSAERTGGSVSTLTIQRTQQEDSAVYLCASSLESGYGYTFGSGTRLTVV.

The chain uses TRBV19 and TRBJ2-2; maybe TRBD1 (6 bases). The CDR3 length is 16 residues. The V end was cut by 5 bases, the J end by 3 bases, with 16 bases between. Germline loops: CDR1 LNHDA, CDR2 SQIVND (reference sequence). The CDR3, as DNA: TGTGCCAGTAGTCTGGGTGGCAGGGGCCACACCGGGGAGCTGTTTTTT. Its translation is CASSLGGRGHTGELFF.

This rearrangement joins TRBV24-1 to TRBJ2-3; 13 bases are shared with TRBD2. With V trimmed by 3 bases and J by 7 bases, 9 bases remained unmatched. This CDR3 region has 17 residues. Germline V CDR1 and CDR2: KGHDR, SFDVKD. Written as DNA, the CDR3 is TGTGCCACCAGTGATGGCGGACTAGCGGGGGTGGTACATACGCAGTATTTT. This encodes CATSDGGLAGVVHTQYF.

V gene TRBV20-1 combines with J gene TRBJ1-6; TRBD1 is a possible D gene (6 bases). This CDR3 is 16 amino acids long. CDR1 and CDR2 from the germline V gene are DFQATT and SNEGSKA (reference sequence). Trimming stripped 3 bases from V and 9 bases from J, with 21 bases between. CDR3 sequence: CSASNSPGDDGSPLHF. The CDR3 DNA is TGCAGTGCTAGTAATTCCCCAGGGGATGATGGTTCACCCCTCCACTTT.

The V gene is TRBV30, the J gene TRBJ1-4; the match to TRBD1 covers 7 bases. V shed 2 bases and J 0 bases; nucleotides not matched to a gene: 12. The CDR3 is 18 amino acids. Germline assignment: CDR1 GTSNPN and CDR2 SVGIG (reference sequence). The CDR3 is CAWSMAPLGGATNEKLFF. In DNA form, the CDR3 reads TGTGCCTGGAGTATGGCCCCATTAGGGGGCGCAACTAATGAAAAACTGTTTTTT.

The rearrangement uses TRBV5-1 and TRBJ2-7; D possibly corresponds to TRBD1 (5 bases). Germline CDR1 and CDR2: SGHRS and YFSETQ. V was cut by 0 bases and J by 0 bases, with 13 bases left in between. The CDR3 extends over 16 amino acids. CDR3 residues: CASSLVRTPSSYEQYF. In DNA, the CDR3 is TGCGCCAGCAGCTTGGTTCGGACACCGAGCTCCTACGAGCAGTACTTC.

The chain has TRBV30 and TRBJ2-3, with TRBD2 matching over 13 bases. The CDR3 runs to 18 residues. Germline loops: CDR1 GTSNPN, CDR2 SVGIG (reference sequence). V was pared by 3 bases and J by 3 bases, with 12 bases of the junction left unmatched. Here the CDR3 DNA reads TGTGCCTGGAGGGTCACGGGACTAGCGGGAAAAGGAACAGATACGCAGTATTTT. It translates to CAWRVTGLAGKGTDTQYF.

The chain has TRBV24-1 and TRBJ2-1; 12 bases are shared with TRBD2. CDR3 length: 15 amino acids. V was clipped by 3 bases and J by 9 bases; unmatched bases: 5. CDR1 is KGHDR and CDR2 is SFDVKD in the germline V gene. The CDR3 loop reads CATSDPRTSGIEQFF. DNA for the CDR3: TGTGCCACCAGTGATCCTCGGACTAGCGGGATTGAGCAGTTCTTC.

The CDR3 nucleotides are TGTGCCAGCTCACCGTTACAGGACCACAATCAGCCCCAGCATTTT. It encodes CASSPLQDHNQPQHF. The chain uses TRBV18 and TRBJ1-5; D is perhaps TRBD1 (5 bases). The CDR3 spans 15 residues. Trimming removed 3 bases at V and 3 bases at J, with 12 bases between. From germline, CDR1 is KGHSH and CDR2 LQKENI.

The chain couples TRBV27 to TRBJ1-2, with D perhaps TRBD1 (6 bases). Trimming removed 5 bases from V and 4 bases from J, with 17 bases in between. Per germline, CDR1 MNHEY and CDR2 SMNVEV (reference sequence). The CDR3 loop spans 15 amino acids. As DNA, the CDR3 is TGTGCCAGCAGTCCTACTGCGACAGGCGCCTATGGCTACACCTTC. As protein: CASSPTATGAYGYTF.

About this clone itself: This same CDR3 is encoded by further DNA sequences in the sample. V gene TRBV10-2 combines with J gene TRBJ1-5; TRBD1 might be the D (6 bases). Trimming removed 6 bases from V and 3 bases from J, with 12 bases in between. The CDR3 has 14 amino acids. Germline CDR1 WSHSY, CDR2 SAAADI. CDR3 residues: CASSPGQINQPQHF. The CDR3, as DNA: TGCGCCAGCAGCCCCGGACAGATCAATCAGCCCCAGCATTTT.

In this sample, this clone turned up once. The rearrangement joins TRBV5-1 to TRBJ2-3; 7 positions match TRBD1. CDR3 size: 16 residues. The J segment lost 6 bases and the V segment lost 3 bases, leaving 13 bases of the junction unmatched. Germline CDR1 is SGHRS and CDR2 is YFSETQ. The DNA of the CDR3 is TGCGCCAGCAGCTACGTTCCGGGACAGCTTCTGGATACGCAGTATTTT. Amino acid sequence: CASSYVPGQLLDTQYF.

The V and J genes are TRBV11-2 and TRBJ1-5, with D possibly matching TRBD1 (5 bases). Trimming left V 0 bases short and J 5 bases short, with 5 bases between. The CDR3 is made up of 13 amino acids. Germline lookup yields CDR1 SGHAT and CDR2 FQNNGV. The CDR3 nucleotides read TGTGCCAGCAGCTTAGACAGGGATCAGCCCCAGCATTTT. Protein: CASSLDRDQPQHF. Based on the CDR3 plus reference TRBV11-2 and TRBJ1-5, the full variable domain is EAGVAQSPRYKIIEKRQSVAFWCNPISGHATLYWYQQILGQGPKLLIQFQNNGVVDDSQLPKDRFSAERLKGVDSTLKIQPAKLEDSAVYLCASSLDRDQPQHFGDGTRLSIL.

This chain uses TRBV28 with TRBJ2-2; D gene ambiguous. Germline CDR1 MDHEN, CDR2 SYDVKM. Deletions cut 3 bases from V and 6 bases from J, with 8 bases between. The CDR3 extends over 13 amino acids. The CDR3 DNA sequence: TGTGCCAGCAGTTTTGGCGGTGCCGGGGAGCTGTTTTTT. Translation: CASSFGGAGELFF.

This chain joins TRBV11-2 and TRBJ2-7, with 7 bases aligning to TRBD1. CDR1 and CDR2 from the germline V gene are SGHAT and FQNNGV. CDR3 size: 15 residues. J lost 5 bases, V lost 2 bases, and 9 bases had no gene match. The CDR3 nucleotides are TGTGCCAGCAGCTTAAGTCTCGGGACAGCGGACGAGCAGTACTTC. Translation: CASSLSLGTADEQYF.

This clone turned up a few times. The gene calls are TRBV7-9 and TRBJ2-7; TRBD1 agrees at 7 bases. This CDR3 has 15 amino acids. CDR1 is SEHNR, CDR2 FQNEAQ, per germline (reference sequence). With V trimmed by 2 bases and J by 3 bases, 7 bases remained unmatched. CDR3 loop: CASSLSDRRHYEQYF. DNA of the CDR3: TGTGCCAGCAGCTTATCGGACAGGAGGCACTACGAGCAGTACTTC.

This clone appeared a single time. J is TRBJ2-5 and V is TRBV18; D not resolved. V lost 3 bases to trimming and J lost 4 bases, with 9 bases between them. Germline CDR1 is KGHSH and CDR2 is LQKENI. The CDR3 covers 13 residues. The CDR3 DNA follows: TGTGCCAGCTCACCCTGGGCTCCAGAGACCCAGTACTTC. Encoded protein: CASSPWAPETQYF.

The chain couples TRBV28 to TRBJ1-5; D unresolved. The V end was cut by 8 bases, the J end by 7 bases, with 9 bases between. This CDR3 comprises 11 residues. Germline CDR1 and CDR2: MDHEN and SYDVKM. The CDR3 protein is CASSRRQPQHF. In DNA form, the CDR3 reads TGTGCCAGCTCTCGGCGGCAGCCCCAGCATTTT.